This T cell receptor beta chain was retrieved from a study of OX40 agonist ivuxolimab in advanced cancers. The study, taken as a whole, reports: Antigen specificity of clonally expanded peripheral T cells was not established. At doses 0.1 to 3.0 mg/kg, CD4+ and CD8+ clones expanded.

Regarding this clone: Its antigen is not identified.

Assay: immunoSEQ multiplex PCR; the TCRdb copy retains only in-frame clones and omits some. Of around 41,000 clones listed, approximately 80% are singletons. J was trimmed by 4 bases and V by 3 bases; bases with no gene match: 10. Germline CDR1 reads SGHRS; CDR2 reads YFSETQ. The CDR3 is made up of 16 amino acids. V gene TRBV5-1 combines with J gene TRBJ2-3, with 8 bases matching TRBD2. The receptor was derived from an adult with an advanced solid tumor such as melanoma, head and neck, liver or kidney cancer. This material consisted of CD4+ or CD8+ T cells sorted from blood, taken in a trial of the OX40 agonist ivuxolimab. CDR3 nucleotides: TGCGCCAGCAGCTGGCGGGCGGGAGGAACGGCAGATACGCAGTATTTT. This encodes CASSWRAGGTADTQYF.